A selection of T cell receptor beta chains follows, all from one sample in a study of cytomegalovirus exposure and HLA in healthy donors. Sequencing was performed with immunoSEQ multiplex PCR; in TCRdb, only in-frame clones are kept and a portion is missing. Here the sample spans over 120,000 clones, 75% to 85% being singletons. Specimen: PBMCs. The receptor source for this set is a woman aged 18-29 years in good health and CMV-seropositive. Each CDR3 is given with its conserved first and last residue. The order of the fields is clone size, V gene, J gene, D gene, CDR3 protein, CDR3 DNA. The D gene is left open where the match is weak. The size of a clone is reported for some rows only, either as once, few or many, or as a class for expanded clones.

-	TRBV5-1	TRBJ2-4	-	CASSFLVGEENIQYF	TGCGCCAGCAGCTTCCTAGTGGGGGAGGAAAACATTCAGTACTTC
once	TRBV2	TRBJ2-5	-	CASTGDQETQYF	TGTGCCAGCACAGGGGACCAAGAGACCCAGTACTTC
-	TRBV5-6	TRBJ2-7	-	CASSIGQTYEQYF	TGTGCCAGCAGCATAGGACAGACCTACGAGCAGTACTTC
few	TRBV5-4	TRBJ2-7	-	CASSFMTGPSDPLYEQYF	TGTGCCAGCAGCTTCATGACAGGGCCTAGCGATCCGCTTTACGAGCAGTACTTC
-	TRBV5-1	TRBJ2-2	TRBD1	CASNPWTGEIGELFF	TGCGCCAGCAATCCCTGGACAGGGGAAATCGGGGAGCTGTTTTTT
-	TRBV7-6	TRBJ2-2	TRBD1	CASSRGQGNTGELFF	TGTGCCAGCAGCCGGGGACAGGGGAACACCGGGGAGCTGTTTTTT
-	TRBV14	TRBJ2-7	-	CASSYSGVAYEQYF	TGTGCCAGCAGCTATTCGGGGGTAGCCTACGAGCAGTACTTC
-	TRBV30	TRBJ2-2	TRBD2	CASLSRTSGGTGELFF	TGTGCCTCCTTGTCCCGGACTAGCGGGGGAACCGGGGAGCTGTTTTTT
-	TRBV11-2	TRBJ2-1	-	CASSFRRSGEQFF	TGTGCCAGCAGCTTCCGGCGGTCCGGTGAGCAGTTCTTC
-	TRBV9	TRBJ2-3	TRBD2	CASSLAGATSTDTQYF	TGTGCCAGCAGTTTAGCGGGGGCTACTAGCACAGATACGCAGTATTTT